The 5 T cell receptor beta chains in this list originate from one sample, sequenced in a study of CD8 T cells in ankylosing spondylitis. TCRdb reanalysed the 5' RACE reads using MiXCR and keeps one entry per CDR3 protein. The sample has about 150,000 distinct CDR3 sequences, more than 40% seen once. The material sequenced was synovial fluid, either unsorted or a sorted T cell fraction (not recorded which). These receptors originate from a male donor with ankylosing spondylitis.

This sequence joins TRBV10-3 and TRBJ2-1; weak D call: TRBD2 (5 bases). Germline CDR1 is ENHRY and CDR2 is SYGVKD. The CDR3 is made up of 14 amino acids. V was trimmed by 4 bases and J by 3 bases, leaving 10 bases between them. The CDR3: CAISGSEDYNEQFF. The CDR3 bases are TGTGCCATCAGTGGTTCGGAGGACTACAATGAGCAGTTCTTC.

The rearrangement uses TRBV16 and TRBJ1-2; 9 nucleotides align to TRBD1. This CDR3 comprises 15 residues. Trimming cost V 2 bases and J 4 bases; bases outside gene matches: 5. In germline, CDR1 is KGHSY, CDR2 FQNENV. CDR3 nucleotide sequence: TGTGCCAGCAGCCAAGGGACAGGGTTGAGCTATGGCTACACCTTC. Its translation: CASSQGTGLSYGYTF.

The V gene is TRBV7-9, the J gene TRBJ1-2; D is perhaps TRBD1 (5 bases). CDR1 SEHNR and CDR2 FQNEAQ come from the germline V gene (reference sequence). V lost 1 base and J lost 0, with 9 bases in between. The CDR3 extends over 15 amino acids. The CDR3 DNA follows: TGTGCCAGCAGCTTAGTAACAGGAACTAACTATGGCTACACCTTC. This gives the protein CASSLVTGTNYGYTF.

The V call is TRBV27, the J call TRBJ1-4; no reliable D call. The CDR3 is 15 residues long. The ends were cut back, 7 bases at V and 5 bases at J, with 17 bases in the middle. CDR1 and CDR2 (germline): MNHEY, SMNVEV (reference sequence). CDR3 loop: CASMVGFAANEKLFF. The DNA of the CDR3 is TGTGCCAGCATGGTGGGCTTCGCGGCGAATGAAAAACTGTTTTTT.

The CDR3 coding sequence is TGTGCCAGCAGTACAATTAGCGGGGGGGCAGATACGCAGTATTTT. It yields the protein CASSTISGGADTQYF. This chain links TRBV6-1 with TRBJ2-3; the match to TRBD2 covers 11 bases. Germline loops: CDR1 MNHNS, CDR2 SASEGT. After removal of 5 bases from V and 4 bases from J, the junction contained 5 bases not matched to a gene. This CDR3 contains 15 residues.